This TCR beta chain is from a study of cytomegalovirus exposure and HLA in healthy donors. Germline V CDR1 and CDR2: SGHNT, YYREEE (reference sequence). The CDR3 has 14 residues. V lost 7 bases and J 0 bases, leaving 10 bases between the germline ends. Libraries were prepared by immunoSEQ multiplex PCR; TCRdb keeps only in-frame clonotypes and omits some of them. The sample has roughly 220,000 clones, approximately 90% seen once. Separation from the approximately 710-subject first cohort characterized the roughly 130-subject validation cohort, to which the donors belonged. This receptor was taken from a woman aged 18-30 years in good health and CMV-seronegative. Sequenced sample: PBMCs. V is TRBV5-4 and J is TRBJ1-4; D not certain. In DNA, the CDR3 is TGTGCCAGCCGAGGTCAGCCAACTAATGAAAAACTGTTTTTT. Protein: CASRGQPTNEKLFF. The full variable domain, its missing parts supplied by reference TRBV5-4 and TRBJ1-4, is ETGVTQSPTHLIKTRGQQVTLRCSSQSGHNTVSWYQQALGQGPQFIFQYYREEENGRGNFPPRFSGLQFPNYSSELNVNALELDDSALYLCASRGQPTNEKLFFGSGTQLSVL.